The next 17 T cell receptor beta chains were all read from a single sample in a study of blood T cell repertoires in COVID-19. Method: immunoSEQ multiplex PCR; TCRdb's copy keeps in-frame clones and lacks some. Of around 150,000 clones in the sample, 60% to 85% were seen once. Sample: peripheral blood. The receptors here all came from a man between 60 and 70 years old with acute or convalescent COVID-19.

This chain links TRBV18 with TRBJ1-2, with D perhaps TRBD1 (5 bases). Trimming pared 4 bases from V and 4 bases from J, leaving 16 bases between. Germline V CDR1 and CDR2: KGHSH, LQKENI. The CDR3 is 15 residues long. This chain's CDR3 is CASSLWAQTAYGYTF. The CDR3 bases are TGTGCCAGCTCACTGTGGGCCCAGACAGCCTATGGCTACACCTTC.

The chain is built from TRBV29-1 and TRBJ2-1; 12 bases agree with TRBD2. Germline trimming cut 1 base from V and 7 bases from J; bases unmatched to any gene: 14. The CDR3 contains 18 residues. The V gene's germline CDR1 is SQVTM and CDR2 ANQGSEA. The CDR3 sequence: CSVEGGVGTSGFVNEQFF. As DNA, the CDR3 is TGCAGCGTTGAAGGAGGGGTTGGGACTAGCGGGTTTGTGAATGAGCAGTTCTTC.

This sequence joins TRBV7-2 and TRBJ2-1, with 12 bases identical to TRBD2. The V gene end was trimmed by 1 base and the J gene end by 9 bases; junction bases not matched to a gene: 4. The CDR3 length is 15 residues. CDR1 and CDR2 from the germline V gene are SGHTA and FQGNSA. CDR3 amino acids: CASSLVTSGGSEQFF. CDR3 nucleotides: TGTGCCAGCAGCTTAGTGACTAGCGGGGGTAGTGAGCAGTTCTTC.

Remarks on this clone: A junction boundary mismatches the germline segment, possibly from a read error. DNA of the CDR3: TGTGCCAGCACCTTGTGGAGGGCTAATGAGCAGTTCTTC. This translates into CASTLWRANEQFF. The genes are TRBV5-8 and TRBJ2-1; D possibly corresponds to TRBD2 (6 bases). The germline gives CDR1 SGHTS, CDR2 YDEGEE. The CDR3 is made up of 13 amino acids.

The rearrangement uses TRBV5-8 and TRBJ2-3; D remains unclear. This CDR3 is built from 13 residues. CDR1 is SGHTS and CDR2 is YDEGEE in the germline V gene. V lost 6 bases to trimming and J lost 1 base, with 9 bases between them. The CDR3 is CASTPQGTDTQYF. CDR3 coding DNA: TGTGCCAGCACCCCGCAGGGCACAGATACGCAGTATTTT.

The V call is TRBV13, the J call TRBJ2-7; TRBD2 matches 10 bases. The CDR3 is made up of 15 amino acids. Trimming at V came to 4 bases and at J to 3 bases, leaving 6 bases not matched to a gene. Germline CDR1 is PRHDT and CDR2 is FYEKMQ (reference sequence). The CDR3 is CASSSVAGGVYEQYF. DNA of the CDR3: TGTGCCAGCAGCTCCGTAGCGGGGGGTGTCTACGAGCAGTACTTC.

The sample holds a few counts of this clone. The rearrangement joins TRBV28 to TRBJ2-7; weak D call: TRBD1 (6 bases). Germline CDR1 reads MDHEN; CDR2 reads SYDVKM. The CDR3 has 15 residues. V was clipped by 5 bases and J by 0 bases, with 14 bases between them. CDR3 sequence reads: CASSAFDRSSYEQYF. DNA for the CDR3: TGTGCCAGCAGTGCCTTCGACAGGAGCTCCTACGAGCAGTACTTC.

CDR3 in DNA: TGCGCCAGCAGCGATCGGACACCGAATCAGCCCCAGCATTTT. Amino acid sequence: CASSDRTPNQPQHF. The chain employs TRBV10-2 and TRBJ1-5, with D possibly being TRBD1 (5 bases). V was cut by 6 bases and J by 4 bases, with 13 bases left in between. Germline V CDR1 and CDR2: WSHSY, SAAADI. The CDR3 runs to 14 residues.

The chain links TRBV29-1 to TRBJ2-7; D is possibly TRBD2 (5 bases). Germline CDR1 SQVTM, CDR2 ANQGSEA. V was shortened by 5 bases and J by 2 bases, with 19 bases between the two germline ends. The CDR3 contains 15 residues. The CDR3 DNA reads as TGCAGCGTTCTCGGGGTAGGACCGATTACCTACGAGCAGTACTTC. Its translation: CSVLGVGPITYEQYF.

CDR3 loop: CASSTEGRPSGANVLTF. For the CDR3, the DNA is TGTGCCAGTAGTACTGAGGGAAGGCCCTCTGGGGCCAACGTCCTGACTTTC. The chain couples TRBV19 to TRBJ2-6; tentatively, D is TRBD2 (5 bases). Trimming left V 4 bases short and J 0 bases short, with 13 bases between. The CDR3 has 17 amino acids. CDR1 and CDR2 from the germline V gene are LNHDA and SQIVND (reference sequence).

The chain uses TRBV4-1 and TRBJ2-5; the D gene is possibly TRBD1 (5 bases). CDR1 MGHRA and CDR2 YSYEKL come from the germline V gene. V was cut by 4 bases and J by 2 bases, with 11 bases left in between. The CDR3 is 14 amino acids. The CDR3 is CASSPMTAQETQYF. CDR3 nucleotide sequence: TGCGCCAGCAGCCCAATGACAGCACAAGAGACCCAGTACTTC.

The V gene is TRBV7-3, the J gene TRBJ2-1; TRBD2 agrees at 7 bases. The V gene's germline CDR1 is SGHTA and CDR2 FQGTGA. The CDR3 spans 15 residues. V dropped 2 bases and J dropped 3; count of bases not matched to a gene: 4. CDR3 loop: CASSLWAGDYNEQFF. CDR3 coding DNA: TGTGCCAGCAGCTTATGGGCGGGGGACTACAATGAGCAGTTCTTC.

The chain uses TRBV4-1 and TRBJ2-2, with D maybe TRBD1 (6 bases). V gave up 4 bases and J gave up 2 bases, with 8 bases separating them. CDR3 length equals 14 residues. The germline V gene encodes CDR1 MGHRA and CDR2 YSYEKL. DNA of the CDR3: TGCGCCAGCAGCCGGGACACCAACACCGGGGAGCTGTTTTTT. Translation: CASSRDTNTGELFF.

The V gene is TRBV4-3, the J gene TRBJ2-7, with D maybe TRBD2 (5 bases). The V and J ends lost 1 base and 4 bases respectively, with 8 bases between them. This CDR3 has 13 amino acids. CDR1 and CDR2 from the germline V gene are LGHNA and YSLEER. CDR3: CASSQARTYEQYF. The CDR3 DNA sequence: TGCGCCAGCAGCCAAGCTCGGACTTACGAGCAGTACTTC.

CDR3 in DNA: TGTGCCAGCAGCCTTTTCGGACAGGACTTCTATGGCTACACCTTC. This sequence encodes CASSLFGQDFYGYTF. This chain links TRBV5-6 with TRBJ1-2; 7 positions agree with TRBD1. Trimming removed 4 bases from V and 4 bases from J; junction bases left unmatched: 10. This CDR3 is 15 amino acids long. Germline CDR1 and CDR2: SGHDT and YYEEEE.

The V and J genes are TRBV4-1 and TRBJ1-2; 11 nucleotides match TRBD1. CDR3 length: 15 amino acids. V dropped 7 bases and J dropped 8; count of bases not matched to a gene: 12. Germline V gene data show CDR1 as MGHRA and CDR2 as YSYEKL. CDR3 protein: CASTPDRGLTRGYTF. CDR3 bases: TGCGCCAGCACCCCGGACAGGGGGCTTACTAGGGGCTACACCTTC.

The rearrangement links TRBV19 to TRBJ2-1; 10 bases align to TRBD1. The V and J ends lost 5 bases and 3 bases, in that order; junction bases with no gene match: 7. Germline loops: CDR1 LNHDA, CDR2 SQIVND (reference sequence). The CDR3 length is 16 residues. CDR3 sequence reads: CASSSGQGGFYNEQFF. The CDR3 DNA follows: TGTGCCAGTAGTTCAGGACAGGGGGGTTTCTACAATGAGCAGTTCTTC.